What follows are 11 T cell receptor beta chains derived from one specimen sequenced in a study of cytomegalovirus exposure and HLA in healthy donors. The PCR used 60 Vbeta and 13 Jbeta primers. The table came from immunoSEQ multiplex PCR; TCRdb's copy has only in-frame clones and leaves some out. The profile covers around 67,000 clones, with about four fifths appearing a single time and about 8% taken by the ten largest. The sample was PBMCs. The receptors were sampled from a man aged 18 to 29 in good health and CMV-seropositive.

For this clone: Other DNA sequences within the sample encode an identical CDR3. The chain is built from TRBV9 and TRBJ1-1, with a tentative D call TRBD1 (6 bases). CDR3 length: 15 residues. The germline V and J ends were trimmed by 0 bases and 1 base, with 10 bases remaining between them. Per the germline V gene, CDR1 is SGDLS and CDR2 is YYNGEE. The CDR3 region is CASSVADRPNTEAFF. CDR3 bases: TGTGCCAGCAGCGTAGCTGACAGGCCGAACACTGAAGCTTTCTTT.

V gene TRBV2 combines with J gene TRBJ2-7; D is unclear. The CDR3 runs to 10 residues. Germline CDR1 and CDR2: SNHLY and FYNNEI. V lost 6 bases, J lost 6 bases, and 6 bases lay in between. In nucleotides, the CDR3 is TGTGCCAGCAGCGAGGTCGAGCAGTACTTC. Translation: CASSEVEQYF.

The gene calls are TRBV6-5 and TRBJ1-1, with TRBD1 identical over 7 bases. Germline CDR1 reads MNHEY; CDR2 reads SVGAGI. CDR3 length: 14 residues. V lost 6 bases to trimming and J lost 5 bases; unmatched junction nucleotides: 9. Written as DNA, the CDR3 is TGTGCCAGCAGCACAGGGGTTGTTAATACTGAAGCTTTCTTT. Its protein product is CASSTGVVNTEAFF.

The gene calls are TRBV5-4 and TRBJ1-6; D is uncertain. CDR3 length equals 13 residues. The V and J ends lost 1 base and 10 bases respectively, with 9 bases between them. Germline CDR1 is SGHNT and CDR2 is YYREEE (reference sequence). The CDR3: CASSLTEVSPLHF. The CDR3 DNA sequence: TGTGCCAGCAGCTTGACTGAAGTATCACCCCTCCACTTT.

With regard to this clone: Other DNA sequences in this sample translate to the same CDR3. The chain employs TRBV28 and TRBJ1-1, with 7 nucleotides matching TRBD1. Trimming cost V 6 bases and J 5 bases; bases outside gene matches: 3. CDR1 is MDHEN, CDR2 SYDVKM, per germline. The CDR3 spans 12 residues. CDR3 sequence (DNA): TGTGCCAGCAGCCTCAGGGGGACTGAAGCTTTCTTT. This sequence encodes CASSLRGTEAFF.

This chain uses TRBV30 with TRBJ2-3; tentative D call: TRBD1 (6 bases). Trimming took off 3 bases at V and 5 bases at J, with 9 bases between the two ends. CDR1 is GTSNPN and CDR2 is SVGIG in the germline V gene (reference sequence). CDR3 length: 12 amino acids. Here the CDR3 reads CAWRTGGDTQYF. In DNA, the CDR3 is TGTGCCTGGAGGACAGGCGGAGATACGCAGTATTTT.

V and J are TRBV5-1 and TRBJ1-5; D is unresolved. Germline loops: CDR1 SGHRS, CDR2 YFSETQ. Trimming shortened V by 4 bases and J by 5 bases, and 16 bases separated the two germline ends. This CDR3 contains 15 residues. The chain's CDR3 is CASSPDGRLDQPQHF. The CDR3 coding sequence is TGCGCCAGCAGCCCCGACGGGAGGTTAGATCAGCCCCAGCATTTT.

The chain combines TRBV30 with TRBJ2-1; 13 bases map to TRBD2. Germline lookup yields CDR1 GTSNPN and CDR2 SVGIG (reference sequence). Unmatched junction bases numbered 3, after V lost 2 bases and J lost 8 bases. The CDR3 loop spans 14 amino acids. The CDR3 spells CAWSTSGRAHEQFF. The CDR3 region has the DNA TGTGCCTGGAGTACTAGCGGGAGGGCCCATGAGCAGTTCTTC.

J is TRBJ2-1 and V is TRBV6-1; 7 bases match TRBD1. The J segment lost 9 bases and the V segment lost 2 bases, leaving 4 bases of the junction unmatched. This CDR3 has 13 residues. Germline assignment: CDR1 MNHNS and CDR2 SASEGT. The CDR3 region is CASSETGDGEQFF. In nucleotides, the CDR3 is TGTGCCAGCAGTGAAACAGGGGACGGTGAGCAGTTCTTC.

The chain joins TRBV19 to TRBJ2-7, with a weak D call TRBD2 (6 bases). The CDR3 is 13 residues long. The V and J ends lost 11 bases and 4 bases respectively, with 18 bases between them. CDR1 and CDR2 from the germline V gene are LNHDA and SQIVND (reference sequence). The CDR3 sequence: CAAADKAGYEQYF. CDR3 DNA: TGTGCCGCAGCGGACAAGGCGGGGTACGAGCAGTACTTC.

This clone was seen just once. The chain links TRBV28 to TRBJ1-5, with D tentatively TRBD1 (5 bases). The V gene's germline CDR1 is MDHEN and CDR2 SYDVKM. With 6 bases removed from V and 2 bases from J, the gap between germline ends came to 17 bases. This CDR3 region has 16 residues. CDR3 sequence (DNA): TGTGCCAGCAGACTAAGGGGAGGGAATGGCAATCAGCCCCAGCATTTT. Protein: CASRLRGGNGNQPQHF.